The next 29 T cell receptor beta chains were all read from a single sample in a study of CD8 T cells in Susac syndrome. Reverse transcription of roughly 0.5 to 1 ug RNA was carried out with random hexamers. TCRdb re-analysed the immunoSEQ multiplex PCR reads in MiXCR, keeping a single row per CDR3 protein. Of about 190,000 distinct CDR3 sequences listed, more than 85% are singletons. What was sequenced was CD8+ T cells from PBMCs. Every receptor here comes from a human donor with Susac syndrome.

The chain joins TRBV5-1 to TRBJ2-5, with 7 bases that match TRBD1. The CDR3 loop spans 14 amino acids. With 4 bases clipped from V and 4 bases from J, the junction kept 7 bases outside the gene matches. Germline V gene sequence: CDR1 SGHRS, CDR2 YFSETQ. The DNA of the CDR3 is TGCGCCAGCAGCGCAGGGACAGTCGGAGAGACCCAGTACTTC. It is translated as CASSAGTVGETQYF.

The rearrangement uses TRBV7-3 and TRBJ2-1; 8 bases match TRBD2. CDR1 SGHTA and CDR2 FQGTGA come from the germline V gene. This CDR3 comprises 12 residues. V gave up 5 bases and J gave up 10 bases; unmatched junction bases: 4. The CDR3 DNA reads as TGTGCCAGCAGCAATACGGGGGGGGAGCAGTTCTTC. Encoded protein: CASSNTGGEQFF.

This rearrangement joins TRBV12-3 or TRBV12-4 to TRBJ2-3, with 9 positions matching TRBD1. This CDR3 is built from 14 residues. The ends lost 5 bases at V and 4 bases at J; junction bases unmatched: 4. The CDR3: CASSRTGEPDTQYF. DNA of the CDR3: TGTGCCAGCAGTCGGACAGGGGAGCCAGATACGCAGTATTTT.

To note about this clonotype: Sequence at one end of the junction differs from germline and may be a read error. This rearrangement joins TRBV27 to TRBJ1-6, with D possibly being TRBD1 (5 bases). The germline V gene encodes CDR1 MNHEY and CDR2 SMNVEV (reference sequence). This CDR3 is built from 16 residues. The CDR3 DNA sequence: TGTGCCAGCAGTTTAGATGGGTTTGCAGGGAATTCACCCCTCCACTTC. Translation: CASSLDGFAGNSPLHF.

The chain uses TRBV3-1 and TRBJ1-1; D is undetermined. Trimming took 1 base from V and 1 from J, leaving 7 bases between them. In germline, CDR1 is LGHDT, CDR2 YNNKEL (reference sequence). CDR3 length: 14 amino acids. The CDR3 spells CASSQGEANTEAFF. In nucleotides, the CDR3 is TGTGCCAGCAGCCAAGGGGAGGCGAACACTGAAGCTTTCTTT.

This chain links TRBV3-1 with TRBJ2-1; 12 positions agree with TRBD2. CDR3 length: 19 residues. After removal of 2 bases from V and 4 bases from J, the junction contained 12 bases not matched to a gene. Germline loops: CDR1 LGHDT, CDR2 YNNKEL (reference sequence). CDR3 DNA sequence: TGTGCCAGCAGCCAACAACGAGTGACAACTAGCGGGGGGTACAATGAGCAGTTCTTC. Translation gives CASSQQRVTTSGGYNEQFF.

J is TRBJ2-1 and V is TRBV9; 16 bases map to TRBD2. CDR3 length: 18 amino acids. V shed 2 bases and J 5 bases; nucleotides not matched to a gene: 7. Germline CDR1 and CDR2: SGDLS and YYNGEE. CDR3: CASSVGLAGGPVDNEQFF. DNA for the CDR3: TGTGCCAGCAGCGTGGGACTAGCGGGAGGGCCTGTCGACAATGAGCAGTTCTTC.

The J gene is TRBJ2-7, the V gene TRBV15; D assignment may be TRBD1 or TRBD2 (5 bases each). Trimming took 1 base from V and 7 from J, leaving 20 bases between them. The CDR3 consists of 16 residues. CDR1 and CDR2 from the germline V gene are LNHNV and YYDKDF (reference sequence). CDR3 nucleotides: TGTGCCACCAGCAGAGCGGGGCTTTCGACGGACCGGGAGCAGTACTTC. Its protein is CATSRAGLSTDREQYF. The entire variable domain, with the rest obtained from reference TRBV15 and TRBJ2-7, is as follows: DAMVIQNPRYQVTQFGKPVTLSCSQTLNHNVMYWYQQKSSQAPKLLFHYYDKDFNNEADTPDNFQSRRPNTSFCFLDIRSPGLGDTAMYLCATSRAGLSTDREQYFGPGTRLTVT.

The V and J genes are TRBV5-4 and TRBJ2-1; no clear D. The CDR3 has 12 amino acids. Germline V gene sequence: CDR1 SGHNT, CDR2 YYREEE (reference sequence). V dropped 6 bases and J dropped 6 bases, with 10 bases sitting between them. The CDR3 nucleotides are TGTGCCAGCAAACTATCCAGCAATGAGCAGTTCTTC. It yields the protein CASKLSSNEQFF. The whole variable domain, remainder taken from reference TRBV5-4 and TRBJ2-1, is ETGVTQSPTHLIKTRGQQVTLRCSSQSGHNTVSWYQQALGQGPQFIFQYYREEENGRGNFPPRFSGLQFPNYSSELNVNALELDDSALYLCASKLSSNEQFFGPGTRLTVL.

The rearrangement joins TRBV12-3 or TRBV12-4 to TRBJ2-3; a possible D gene is TRBD2 (5 bases). This CDR3 spans 14 amino acids. Trimming stripped 1 base from V and 3 bases from J, with 8 bases between. CDR3 DNA sequence: TGTGCCAGCAGTTTAGAAAGGGAGACAGATACGCAGTATTTT. Translation gives CASSLERETDTQYF.

The J gene is TRBJ1-5, the V gene TRBV23-1; 7 bases map to TRBD1. TRBV23-1 is an open reading frame whose function is uncertain. CDR3 length equals 17 residues. The ends lost 0 bases at V and 4 bases at J; junction bases unmatched: 9. The CDR3 loop is CASSQSTEGARNQPQHF. The CDR3 DNA is TGCGCCAGCAGTCAATCGACAGAGGGGGCAAGGAATCAGCCCCAGCATTTT.

The chain combines TRBV10-3 with TRBJ2-5; 9 bases map to TRBD2. Germline V lookup: CDR1 ENHRY, CDR2 SYGVKD. Trimming took 4 bases from V and 1 from J; bases not matched to a gene: 4. This CDR3 is 15 amino acids long. CDR3 in amino acids: CAISGAGGGQETQYF. Written as DNA, the CDR3 is TGTGCCATCAGTGGTGCGGGAGGGGGCCAAGAGACCCAGTACTTC.

This clonotype has only one observation. The chain combines TRBV7-6 with TRBJ2-7, with D possibly called TRBD1 or TRBD2 (5 bases each). Germline V CDR1 and CDR2: SGHVS, FNYEAQ. This CDR3 is 14 amino acids long. V lost 1 base to trimming and J lost 7 bases, with 14 bases between them. CDR3 nucleotides: TGTGCCAGCAGCTTAGAATCCGGGGCAGGGGAGCAGTACTTC. This sequence encodes CASSLESGAGEQYF.

CDR3 in amino acids: CASSYGRGRETQYF. DNA for the CDR3: TGTGCCAGCAGTTACGGCAGGGGGCGAGAGACCCAGTACTTC. V and J are TRBV6-5 and TRBJ2-5, with TRBD1 matching 8 bases. This CDR3 comprises 14 residues. Germline loops: CDR1 MNHEY, CDR2 SVGAGI. V was clipped by 2 bases and J by 4 bases; unmatched bases: 3.

The rearrangement joins TRBV5-1 to TRBJ2-5; D is possibly TRBD1 (6 bases). The CDR3 covers 12 residues. CDR1 SGHRS and CDR2 YFSETQ come from the germline V gene. The germline V and J ends were trimmed by 9 bases and 3 bases, with 12 bases remaining between them. CDR3 in amino acids: CATRQDEETQYF. CDR3 nucleotide sequence: TGCGCCACCCGACAGGACGAAGAGACCCAGTACTTC.

This clonotype showed up just once. J is TRBJ2-7 and V is TRBV13; maybe TRBD1 (6 bases). CDR1 and CDR2 (germline): PRHDT, FYEKMQ (reference sequence). The CDR3 runs 14 residues. Trimming shortened V by 3 bases and J by 5 bases, and 14 bases separated the two germline ends. The CDR3 spells CASSFTGYVHEQYF. The CDR3 coding sequence is TGTGCCAGCAGCTTTACAGGGTATGTCCACGAGCAGTACTTC.

This clonotype was found once. The J gene is TRBJ2-7, the V gene TRBV6-5; 10 bases align to TRBD2. Germline V gene sequence: CDR1 MNHEY, CDR2 SVGAGI. V lost 5 bases and J lost 3; bases outside the gene matches: 7. The CDR3 is 15 residues long. The CDR3: CASSPPGLAFYEQYF. CDR3 coding DNA: TGTGCCAGCAGTCCTCCGGGACTAGCGTTCTACGAGCAGTACTTC.

The chain employs TRBV13 and TRBJ2-2, with 9 bases lining up with TRBD2. The CDR3 length is 15 residues. Trimming removed 5 bases from V and 6 bases from J; junction bases left unmatched: 7. Germline V CDR1 and CDR2: PRHDT, FYEKMQ (reference sequence). The CDR3 sequence is CASSVSRGGPGELFF. DNA for the CDR3: TGTGCCAGCAGCGTCTCGCGGGGGGGCCCCGGGGAGCTGTTTTTT.

The rearrangement uses TRBV9 and TRBJ2-5, with D uncertain. Trimming took 0 bases from V and 3 from J, leaving 12 bases between them. Germline CDR1 is SGDLS and CDR2 is YYNGEE. The CDR3 contains 15 residues. The CDR3 loop reads CASSVGALREETQYF. The CDR3 region has the DNA TGTGCCAGCAGCGTAGGGGCCTTAAGAGAAGAGACCCAGTACTTC.

The chain recombines TRBV2 with TRBJ2-3; possibly TRBD2 for D (5 bases). This CDR3 has 14 residues. Trimming pared 3 bases from V and 4 bases from J, leaving 11 bases between. Germline V gene data show CDR1 as SNHLY and CDR2 as FYNNEI. The DNA for the CDR3 is TGTGCCAGCAGTGAGTCCGGGGTCCCAGATACGCAGTATTTT. Residues: CASSESGVPDTQYF.

The chain has TRBV28 and TRBJ2-3; 9 nucleotides line up with TRBD2. The V segment lost 5 bases and the J segment 0 bases; nucleotides outside the gene matches: 9. CDR1 and CDR2 (germline): MDHEN, SYDVKM. The CDR3 has 17 residues. The CDR3 DNA follows: TGTGCCAGCAGTCTCCGAGTAGCGGGAGTGAGCACAGATACGCAGTATTTT. As protein: CASSLRVAGVSTDTQYF.

The rearrangement links TRBV20-1 to TRBJ2-2, with 11 bases matching TRBD2. Unmatched junction bases numbered 11, after V lost 3 bases and J lost 2 bases. Germline loops: CDR1 DFQATT, CDR2 SNEGSKA (reference sequence). There are 18 residues in the CDR3. DNA of the CDR3: TGCAGTGCTAGCTATTCCGGGACTAGCGGAATCAACACCGGGGAGCTGTTTTTT. As protein: CSASYSGTSGINTGELFF.

The chain is built from TRBV25-1 and TRBJ2-1, with 8 bases fitting TRBD2. The V gene end was trimmed by 2 bases and the J gene end by 4 bases; junction bases not matched to a gene: 4. Per the germline V gene, CDR1 is MGHDK and CDR2 is SYGVNS. CDR3 length: 15 amino acids. This chain's CDR3 is CASSEAGGSYNEQFF. The CDR3 DNA reads as TGTGCCAGCAGTGAAGCGGGAGGATCTTACAATGAGCAGTTCTTC.

The chain is built from TRBV6-5 and TRBJ1-1; D remains unclear. The CDR3 is 14 residues long. V gave up 6 bases and J gave up 1 base, with 12 bases separating them. CDR1 MNHEY and CDR2 SVGAGI come from the germline V gene. The CDR3 spells CASRPEVPNTEAFF. CDR3 sequence (DNA): TGTGCCAGCAGGCCAGAAGTACCGAACACTGAAGCTTTCTTT.

The chain is built from TRBV9 and TRBJ2-2, with 11 bases matching TRBD2. V was clipped by 2 bases and J by 4 bases; unmatched bases: 1. Germline CDR1 SGDLS, CDR2 YYNGEE. This CDR3 region has 15 residues. CDR3 protein: CASSVSGGATGELFF. Written as DNA, the CDR3 is TGTGCCAGCAGCGTTAGCGGGGGGGCCACCGGGGAGCTGTTTTTT.

This clonotype was seen just once. The chain joins TRBV14 to TRBJ1-2; D is unresolved. Germline V CDR1 and CDR2: SGHDN, FVKESK. CDR3 length equals 15 residues. V lost 0 bases to trimming and J lost 5 bases, with 13 bases between them. CDR3 in amino acids: CASSQEYADFYGYTF. CDR3 DNA sequence: TGTGCCAGCAGCCAAGAGTATGCGGATTTTTATGGCTACACCTTC.

This chain uses TRBV27 with TRBJ2-7; TRBD2 matches at 11 bases. Germline V gene sequence: CDR1 MNHEY, CDR2 SMNVEV (reference sequence). The CDR3 totals 16 residues. V lost 3 bases and J lost 2; bases outside the gene matches: 6. The CDR3 DNA sequence: TGTGCCAGCAGTTTGGGACTAGCGGAGGGAGCCTACGAGCAGTACTTC. Protein sequence: CASSLGLAEGAYEQYF.

The V and J genes are TRBV27 and TRBJ2-2, with 11 bases identical to TRBD1. V was pared by 3 bases and J by 6 bases, with 0 bases of the junction left unmatched. The CDR3 loop spans 14 amino acids. CDR1 and CDR2 from the germline V gene are MNHEY and SMNVEV (reference sequence). The CDR3 region is CASSLDRGPGELFF. CDR3 DNA sequence: TGTGCCAGCAGTTTGGACAGGGGGCCCGGGGAGCTGTTTTTT.

This clonotype occurred once. The chain combines TRBV24-1 with TRBJ2-1, with 14 positions matching TRBD2. The CDR3 runs to 16 residues. V trimming: 0 bases; J trimming: 7 bases; junction bases outside the gene matches: 1. Germline CDR1 is KGHDR and CDR2 is SFDVKD. The CDR3 loop reads CATSDLGLAGGNEQFF. The CDR3 DNA reads as TGTGCCACCAGTGATTTGGGACTAGCGGGAGGAAATGAGCAGTTCTTC.